The clone carrying this T cell receptor (beta chain) was seen ten or more times. Its antigen remains unidentified. The sample is drawn from a study of beta chain features in type 1 diabetes. The CDR3 has 12 residues. Germline CDR1 SQVTM, CDR2 ANQGSEA. V lost 7 bases and J lost 1; bases outside the gene matches: 4. Study-wide results and limits: Fewer insertions but more deletions were seen at VDJ junctions in type 1 diabetes patients. Moderate but significant shortening of TCRB CDR3s was recorded in all four CD4+ subsets from Type 1 diabetes patients.

Every isolated RNA sample was fully reverse transcribed, so sequencing captured expressed TCRB transcripts. Using immunoSEQ multiplex PCR, the repertoire was profiled, and TCRdb retains in-frame clones only, with some absent. The repertoire has 130,000 to 150,000 clones, about 13% of them found once; the top ten carry 1% to 1.5%. Sequenced input: central memory CD4+ T cells from blood. The receptor was derived from a man younger than 35 with type 1 diabetes. V usage is TRBV29-1 and J usage is TRBJ2-7, with 7 bases that match TRBD1. CDR3 nucleotides: TGCAGCGCCGGGACAGCATCCTACGAGCAGTACTTC. As protein: CSAGTASYEQYF.